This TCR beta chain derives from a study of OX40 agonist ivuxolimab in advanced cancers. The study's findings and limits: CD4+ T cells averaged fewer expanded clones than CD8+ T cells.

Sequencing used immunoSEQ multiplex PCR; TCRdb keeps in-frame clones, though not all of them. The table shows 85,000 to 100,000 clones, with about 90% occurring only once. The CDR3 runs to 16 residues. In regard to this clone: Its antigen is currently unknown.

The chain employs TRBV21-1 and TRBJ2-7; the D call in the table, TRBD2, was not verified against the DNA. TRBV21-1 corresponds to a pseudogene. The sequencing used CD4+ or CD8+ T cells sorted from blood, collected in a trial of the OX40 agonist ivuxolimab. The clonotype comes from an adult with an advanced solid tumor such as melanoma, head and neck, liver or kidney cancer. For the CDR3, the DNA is TGTGCCAGCAGCCATTGGACTAGCGGGAGAACCTACGAGCAGTACTTC. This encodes CASSHWTSGRTYEQYF.